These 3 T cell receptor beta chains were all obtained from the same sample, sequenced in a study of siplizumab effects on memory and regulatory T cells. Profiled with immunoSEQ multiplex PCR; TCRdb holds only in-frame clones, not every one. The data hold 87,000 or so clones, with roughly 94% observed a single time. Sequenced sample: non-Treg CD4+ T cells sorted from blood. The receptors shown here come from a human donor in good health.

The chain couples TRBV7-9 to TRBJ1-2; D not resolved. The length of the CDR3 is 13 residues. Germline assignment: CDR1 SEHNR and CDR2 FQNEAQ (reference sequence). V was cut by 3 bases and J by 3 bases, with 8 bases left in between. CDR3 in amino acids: CASSFWDDYGYTF. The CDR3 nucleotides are TGTGCCAGCAGCTTTTGGGATGACTATGGCTACACCTTC.

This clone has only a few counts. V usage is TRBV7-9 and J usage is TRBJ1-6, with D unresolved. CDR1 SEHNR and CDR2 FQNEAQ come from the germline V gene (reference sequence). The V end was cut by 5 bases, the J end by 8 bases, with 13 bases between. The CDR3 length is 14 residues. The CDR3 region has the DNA TGTGCCAGCAGCCTGCCGGGTCGGGATTCACCCCTCCACTTT. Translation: CASSLPGRDSPLHF.

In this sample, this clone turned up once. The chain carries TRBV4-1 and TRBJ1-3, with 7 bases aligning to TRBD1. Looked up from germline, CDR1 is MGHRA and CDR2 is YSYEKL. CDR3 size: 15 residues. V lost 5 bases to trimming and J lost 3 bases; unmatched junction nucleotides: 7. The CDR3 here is CASSYERTGGNTIYF. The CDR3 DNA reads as TGCGCCAGCAGCTACGAACGGACAGGTGGAAACACCATATATTTT.